Listed here are 26 T cell receptor beta chains from one sample, sequenced in a study of CD8 T cells in Susac syndrome. The RNA, about 0.45 to 1 ug, was put through reverse transcription using random hexamers. Using its own MiXCR run on the immunoSEQ multiplex PCR reads, TCRdb lists one record per CDR3 protein. There are approximately 49,000 distinct CDR3 sequences in the sample; 85% to 95% occur only once, and less than 0.8% lies in the top ten. Sequenced: CD8+ T cells from PBMCs. The receptors originated from a human donor with Susac syndrome.

V usage is TRBV20-1 and J usage is TRBJ2-7, with TRBD1 matching over 8 bases. The ends lost 0 bases at V and 3 bases at J; junction bases unmatched: 13. The length of the CDR3 is 17 residues. CDR1 DFQATT and CDR2 SNEGSKA come from the germline V gene (reference sequence). Here the CDR3 DNA reads TGCAGTGCTAGAGATTCCCAGGGGGCAGTGTATGACTACGAGCAGTACTTC. It is translated as CSARDSQGAVYDYEQYF.

This CDR3 reads CSARDGDRVSDSPLHF. The CDR3 nucleotides read TGCAGTGCTAGAGATGGGGACAGGGTTTCGGATTCACCCCTCCACTTT. J is TRBJ1-6 and V is TRBV20-1; 9 nucleotides line up with TRBD1. The V gene end was trimmed by 0 bases and the J gene end by 8 bases; junction bases not matched to a gene: 8. CDR1 DFQATT and CDR2 SNEGSKA come from the germline V gene (reference sequence). This CDR3 comprises 16 residues.

The rearrangement joins TRBV27 to TRBJ2-3; TRBD2 agrees at 11 bases. With V trimmed by 6 bases and J by 2 bases, 1 base remained unmatched. Germline loops: CDR1 MNHEY, CDR2 SMNVEV (reference sequence). CDR3 length equals 14 residues. Written as DNA, the CDR3 is TGTGCCAGCAGACTAGCGGGGGACACAGATACGCAGTATTTT. Translation gives CASRLAGDTDTQYF.

The rearrangement joins TRBV7-3 to TRBJ2-7; TRBD2 aligns across 10 bases. The ends lost 4 bases at V and 7 bases at J; junction bases unmatched: 7. CDR1 is SGHTA and CDR2 is FQGTGA in the germline V gene. This CDR3 is built from 14 residues. The DNA of the CDR3 is TGTGCCAGCAGCTACAAGCGGGGGGGCCGAGAGCAGTACTTC. Protein product: CASSYKRGGREQYF.

This sequence joins TRBV6-5 and TRBJ2-7, with 7 bases that match TRBD2. V was pared by 4 bases and J by 0 bases, with 12 bases of the junction left unmatched. Per the germline V gene, CDR1 is MNHEY and CDR2 is SVGAGI. CDR3 length: 17 residues. As DNA, the CDR3 is TGTGCCAGCAGTTGGTATCGCGGGGGAGGAGGCTCCTACGAGCAGTACTTC. Amino acids: CASSWYRGGGGSYEQYF.

The rearrangement links TRBV12-3 or TRBV12-4 to TRBJ1-1; 7 nucleotides line up with TRBD1. The CDR3 contains 13 residues. With V trimmed by 6 bases and J by 0 bases, 1 base remained unmatched. The CDR3 sequence is CASRQGLNTEAFF. CDR3 coding DNA: TGTGCCAGCAGACAGGGGTTGAACACTGAAGCTTTCTTT.

The gene calls are TRBV6-1 and TRBJ2-1; D is unresolved. Trimming pared 1 base from V and 8 bases from J, leaving 9 bases between. The germline gives CDR1 MNHNS, CDR2 SASEGT. This CDR3 has 13 residues. The chain's CDR3 is CASSEVEGYEQFF. CDR3 DNA sequence: TGTGCCAGCAGTGAAGTGGAAGGCTATGAGCAGTTCTTC.

The chain combines TRBV12-3 or TRBV12-4 with TRBJ2-3, with D possibly matching TRBD1 (6 bases). This CDR3 comprises 14 residues. V lost 7 bases and J 1 base, leaving 12 bases between the germline ends. CDR3 bases: TGTGCCAGCATCTGGGGGCTCGGCACAGATACGCAGTATTTT. This translates into CASIWGLGTDTQYF.

J is TRBJ2-3 and V is TRBV20-1; TRBD2 is a possible D gene (6 bases). This CDR3 spans 14 amino acids. Per germline, CDR1 DFQATT and CDR2 SNEGSKA (reference sequence). V shed 6 bases and J shed 1 base, with 14 bases lying between them. The CDR3 bases are TGCAGTGCCAGACGCGGGGAAGGCACAGATACGCAGTATTTT. Encoded protein: CSARRGEGTDTQYF.

This sequence joins TRBV4-3 and TRBJ2-5; TRBD2 matches at 7 bases. The germline V gene has CDR1 LGHNA and CDR2 YSLEER. This CDR3 has 13 amino acids. V dropped 5 bases and J dropped 3; count of bases not matched to a gene: 3. Here the CDR3 DNA reads TGCGCCAGCAGCGGGGCGGGGGAAGAGACCCAGTACTTC. Protein: CASSGAGEETQYF.

The chain employs TRBV3-1 and TRBJ2-1; D is uncertain. Germline V gene lookup returns CDR1 LGHDT and CDR2 YNNKEL (reference sequence). The CDR3 loop spans 15 amino acids. V was clipped by 1 base and J by 2 bases, with 9 bases between them. As DNA, the CDR3 is TGTGCCAGCAGCCAAGGTGGTTGGCCCTACAATGAGCAGTTCTTC. This codes for CASSQGGWPYNEQFF.

This chain joins TRBV19 and TRBJ1-1; the D is unclear. V was pared by 3 bases and J by 1 base, with 12 bases between. Per germline, CDR1 LNHDA and CDR2 SQIVND (reference sequence). The CDR3 consists of 15 residues. The CDR3 DNA reads as TGTGCCAGTAGTATCCATCTCATGGAGAACACTGAAGCTTTCTTT. Translation gives CASSIHLMENTEAFF.

This clonotype was found a few times. The rearrangement uses TRBV6-1 and TRBJ1-1; D unresolved. V shed 5 bases and J shed 1 base, with 8 bases lying between them. The CDR3 has 13 residues. Germline V gene sequence: CDR1 MNHNS, CDR2 SASEGT. DNA of the CDR3: TGTGCCAGCAGTCCCGGGGAGAACACTGAAGCTTTCTTT. It codes for CASSPGENTEAFF.

This clonotype was picked up one time. This sequence joins TRBV7-9 and TRBJ1-1; D is undetermined. The germline V and J ends were trimmed by 1 base and 4 bases, with 10 bases remaining between them. There are 14 residues in the CDR3. Germline V gene lookup returns CDR1 SEHNR and CDR2 FQNEAQ (reference sequence). CDR3 region: CASSLGVGATEAFF. The CDR3 bases are TGTGCCAGCAGCTTAGGAGTGGGAGCCACTGAAGCTTTCTTT. Complete variable domain (other parts from reference TRBV7-9 and TRBJ1-1): DTGVSQNPRHKITKRGQNVTFRCDPISEHNRLYWYRQTLGQGPEFLTYFQNEAQLEKSRLLSDRFSAERPKGSFSTLEIQRTEQGDSAMYLCASSLGVGATEAFFGQGTRLTVV.

The gene calls are TRBV5-6 and TRBJ2-3, with 7 bases aligning to TRBD2. With V trimmed by 0 bases and J by 3 bases, 1 base remained unmatched. The CDR3 runs to 14 residues. Per the germline V gene, CDR1 is SGHDT and CDR2 is YYEEEE. DNA of the CDR3: TGTGCCAGCAGCTTGGGCGGGAGAACAGATACGCAGTATTTT. Amino acids: CASSLGGRTDTQYF.

CDR3 sequence reads: CATRNTDSYNEQFF. The CDR3 nucleotides read TGTGCCACCCGAAATACAGACTCCTACAATGAGCAGTTCTTC. V and J are TRBV10-3 and TRBJ2-1, with D hard to call. CDR3 length: 14 amino acids. Germline V gene data show CDR1 as ENHRY and CDR2 as SYGVKD. The V gene lost 10 bases and the J gene lost 0 bases, with 13 bases spanning the gap.

The chain recombines TRBV5-1 with TRBJ1-1; D unclear. The length of the CDR3 is 13 residues. Germline values: CDR1 SGHRS, CDR2 YFSETQ. With 7 bases removed from V and 0 bases from J, the gap between germline ends came to 10 bases. CDR3 sequence: CASRGTVNTEAFF. CDR3 nucleotide sequence: TGCGCCAGCCGGGGAACGGTGAACACTGAAGCTTTCTTT.

The chain combines TRBV7-9 with TRBJ2-7, with 12 positions matching TRBD1. Trimming cost V 4 bases and J 6 bases; bases outside gene matches: 13. Germline CDR1 SEHNR, CDR2 FQNEAQ (reference sequence). CDR3 length: 17 residues. This chain's CDR3 is CASSSPDPGQGASEQYF. The CDR3 bases are TGTGCCAGCAGCTCCCCAGACCCGGGACAGGGGGCAAGCGAGCAGTACTTC.

This chain links TRBV9 with TRBJ1-6, with D uncertain. V was pared by 3 bases and J by 9 bases, with 7 bases between. Germline CDR1 SGDLS, CDR2 YYNGEE. The length of the CDR3 is 12 residues. The chain's CDR3 is CASSAQSSPLHF. The CDR3, as DNA: TGTGCCAGCAGCGCCCAAAGTTCACCCCTCCACTTT.

V is TRBV5-4 and J is TRBJ2-5; TRBD1 or TRBD2 may be the D gene (6 bases each). The germline V gene has CDR1 SGHNT and CDR2 YYREEE (reference sequence). The CDR3 sequence is 15 residues long. Trimming left V 4 bases short and J 6 bases short, with 19 bases between. As DNA, the CDR3 is TGTGCCAGCAGCAGAGCCACCCGGGGGCTCCAGACCCAGTACTTC. This codes for CASSRATRGLQTQYF.

V gene TRBV5-6 combines with J gene TRBJ2-2; 7 bases fit TRBD2. Germline assignment: CDR1 SGHDT and CDR2 YYEEEE. CDR3 size: 16 residues. Trimming removed 3 bases from V and 6 bases from J; junction bases left unmatched: 11. This CDR3 is CASSWMAGVGSGELFF. CDR3 nucleotides: TGTGCCAGCAGCTGGATGGCGGGGGTAGGGTCCGGGGAGCTGTTTTTT. The entire variable domain, with the rest obtained from reference TRBV5-6 and TRBJ2-2, is as follows: DAGVTQSPTHLIKTRGQQVTLRCSPKSGHDTVSWYQQALGQGPQFIFQYYEEEERQRGNFPDRFSGHQFPNYSSELNVNALLLGDSALYLCASSWMAGVGSGELFFGEGSRLTVL.

This clonotype was counted a single time. The chain recombines TRBV9 with TRBJ2-3; TRBD2 aligns across 10 bases. Trimming at V came to 0 bases and at J to 7 bases, leaving 8 bases not matched to a gene. The V gene's germline CDR1 is SGDLS and CDR2 YYNGEE. CDR3 size: 16 residues. The CDR3 region is CASSVASSGGHNTQYF. The CDR3 DNA sequence: TGTGCCAGCAGCGTAGCATCTAGCGGGGGCCACAATACGCAGTATTTT.

V usage is TRBV11-2 and J usage is TRBJ1-2; TRBD1 is a possible D gene (6 bases). Trimming pared 0 bases from V and 4 bases from J, leaving 12 bases between. This CDR3 is built from 15 residues. From germline, CDR1 is SGHAT and CDR2 FQNNGV. CDR3 amino acids: CASSLDGGLSYGYTF. Written as DNA, the CDR3 is TGTGCCAGCAGCTTAGACGGGGGCCTGAGCTATGGCTACACCTTC.

The chain employs TRBV2 and TRBJ1-6; 10 positions agree with TRBD1. The CDR3 is 14 amino acids. The junction had 5 bases not matched to a gene; V was cut back by 7 bases and J by 8 bases. CDR1 is SNHLY, CDR2 FYNNEI, per germline. The chain's CDR3 is CASMAGQGYSPLHF. In DNA form, the CDR3 reads TGTGCCAGCATGGCGGGACAGGGGTATTCACCCCTCCACTTT.

The rearrangement links TRBV7-2 to TRBJ1-5; D gene uncertain. The CDR3 has 13 residues. The V gene's germline CDR1 is SGHTA and CDR2 FQGNSA. V was shortened by 1 base and J by 3 bases, with 4 bases between the two germline ends. The CDR3 reads CASSLGNNQPQHF. CDR3 sequence (DNA): TGTGCCAGCAGCTTAGGTAACAATCAGCCCCAGCATTTT.

The CDR3 DNA reads TGTGCCAGCAGCTTACCTCCGGGGACCTACACCTTC. Amino acids: CASSLPPGTYTF. This chain connects TRBV5-6 to TRBJ1-2, with D maybe TRBD1 (5 bases). Trimming removed 2 bases at V and 10 bases at J, with 12 bases between. CDR3 size: 12 residues. CDR1 SGHDT and CDR2 YYEEEE come from the germline V gene.